The present T cell receptor beta chain was sequenced within a study of PD-1 blockade in classical Hodgkin lymphoma. The protocol was immunoSEQ multiplex PCR, while the TCRdb copy is restricted to in-frame clones and leaves out a portion. Among 7,000 to 8,500 clones listed, more than 60% were seen once. This clone has a handful of counts. What it binds is unknown. Whole-study findings and limits: As was reported, newly diagnosed patients showed lower baseline TCR diversity than healthy donors did. Reasons behind the repertoire differences stay unclear, perhaps disease activity or earlier therapy.

Documented time point: newly diagnosed, previously untreated cHL patient sample. Comparator PBMCs were from newly diagnosed, untreated classical Hodgkin lymphoma. The germline gives CDR1 MRHNA, CDR2 SNTAGT. Trimming removed 6 bases from V and 0 bases from J, with 6 bases in between. This CDR3 contains 13 residues. The clonotype originates from a human donor with classical Hodgkin lymphoma. The sample consisted of peripheral blood mononuclear cells (PBMCs). The chain combines TRBV6-4 with TRBJ1-5; D is unclear. The CDR3 region has the DNA TGTGCCAGCAGCCCGGATAGCAATCAGCCCCAGCATTTT. This gives the protein CASSPDSNQPQHF.